The T cell receptor beta chain described here comes from a study of blood T cell repertoires in COVID-19. Only in-frame clones appear in the TCRdb table, and some are missing; sequencing was by immunoSEQ multiplex PCR. Here the sample spans a few hundred thousand clones, over 85% being singletons. Per germline, CDR1 SEHNR and CDR2 FQNEAQ (reference sequence). The V segment lost 1 base and the J segment 6 bases; nucleotides outside the gene matches: 4. The CDR3 extends over 16 amino acids. The J gene is TRBJ2-1, the V gene TRBV7-9; 12 bases match TRBD2. Specimen: peripheral blood. This receptor was identified in a woman in her twenties or thirties with COVID-19, enrolled during active disease. This CDR3 reads CASSLELAGGLNEQFF. The CDR3 nucleotides are TGTGCCAGCAGCTTAGAGCTAGCGGGGGGGCTCAATGAGCAGTTCTTC.